This passage covers 4 T cell receptor beta chains from one sample sequenced in a study of spatial heterogeneity in lung cancer. Broader study findings: Tumor mutation count correlated with how many alpha and beta TCRs expanded intratumorally.

These receptors are not linked to any known antigen. Time point meaning: sample taken at primary tumor resection. Each CDR3 protein gets one entry after TCRdb re-called the 5' RACE reads with MiXCR. This table has 15,000 to 20,000 distinct CDR3 sequences, 5% to 8% appearing once. This specimen was lung tumor tissue, taken at surgery. The source is a male donor with early-stage non-small cell lung cancer.

At least ten counts were recorded for this clonotype. As an off-target read in a library built for alpha chains, this beta chain has a frequency of little significance. The V and J genes are TRBV6-5 and TRBJ2-1; D is possibly TRBD1 (7 bases). The CDR3 extends over 15 amino acids. V was clipped by 0 bases and J by 7 bases, with 13 bases between them. The germline CDR1 and CDR2 sequences are MNHEY and SVGAGI. The chain's CDR3 is CASSYSQGGLNEQFF. Written as DNA, the CDR3 is TGTGCCAGCAGTTACTCCCAGGGGGGTTTGAATGAGCAGTTCTTC.

This clonotype was found many times. Within a library made for alpha chains, this beta chain is off target, and its count is uninformative. V usage is TRBV5-1 and J usage is TRBJ2-3; D not resolved. The germline V gene has CDR1 SGHRS and CDR2 YFSETQ. V lost 4 bases, J lost 4 bases, and 16 bases lay in between. The CDR3 has 15 amino acids. DNA for the CDR3: TGCGCCAGCAGCCCTTTAAAAGCCGGCCCAGATACGCAGTATTTT. This sequence encodes CASSPLKAGPDTQYF.

This clonotype was seen at least ten times. In a library made to pick up alpha chains, this beta chain is a stray read with a size that means little. V gene TRBV11-2 combines with J gene TRBJ2-5; 8 nucleotides agree with TRBD2. Trimming at V came to 3 bases and at J to 1 base, leaving 4 bases not matched to a gene. Germline CDR1 is SGHAT and CDR2 is FQNNGV. This CDR3 has 15 residues. The CDR3 nucleotides are TGTGCCAGCAGCTTGATTAGCGGGGCCCAAGAGACCCAGTACTTC. Translated, it gives CASSLISGAQETQYF.

At least ten counts were recorded for this clonotype. This beta chain lies outside the target of a library built for alpha chains; its clone size means little. The chain has TRBV19 and TRBJ2-3, with D possibly being TRBD2 (6 bases). Germline V CDR1 and CDR2: LNHDA, SQIVND (reference sequence). V was trimmed by 5 bases and J by 6 bases, leaving 24 bases between them. The CDR3 is made up of 17 amino acids. The CDR3 loop reads CASSPPSYGGEQDTQYF. The CDR3 coding sequence is TGTGCCAGTAGTCCCCCTAGTTACGGGGGTGAGCAGGATACGCAGTATTTT.